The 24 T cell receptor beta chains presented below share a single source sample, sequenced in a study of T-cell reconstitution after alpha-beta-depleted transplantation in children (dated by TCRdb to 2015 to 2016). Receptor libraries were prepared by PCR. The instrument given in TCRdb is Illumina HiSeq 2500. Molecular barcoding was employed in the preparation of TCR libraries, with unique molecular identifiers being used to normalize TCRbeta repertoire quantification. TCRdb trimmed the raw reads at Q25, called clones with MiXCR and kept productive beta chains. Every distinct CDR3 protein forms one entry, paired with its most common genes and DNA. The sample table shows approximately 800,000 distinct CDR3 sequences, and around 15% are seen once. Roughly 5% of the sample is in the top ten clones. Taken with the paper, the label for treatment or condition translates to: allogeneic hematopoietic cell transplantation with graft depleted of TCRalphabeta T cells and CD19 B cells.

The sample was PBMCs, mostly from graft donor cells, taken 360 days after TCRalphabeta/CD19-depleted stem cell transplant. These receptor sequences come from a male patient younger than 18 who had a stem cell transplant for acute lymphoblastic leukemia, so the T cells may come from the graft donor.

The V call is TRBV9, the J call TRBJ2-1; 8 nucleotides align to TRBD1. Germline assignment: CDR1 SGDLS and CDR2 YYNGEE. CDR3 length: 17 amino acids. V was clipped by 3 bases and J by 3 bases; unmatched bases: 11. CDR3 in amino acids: CASSDGTGSFFYNEQFF. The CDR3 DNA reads TGTGCCAGCAGCGATGGGACAGGCTCGTTTTTCTACAATGAGCAGTTCTTC.

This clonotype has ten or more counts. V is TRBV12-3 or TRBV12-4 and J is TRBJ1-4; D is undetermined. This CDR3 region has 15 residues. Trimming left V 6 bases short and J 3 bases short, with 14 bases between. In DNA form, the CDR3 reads TGTGCCAGCAGCATCCCCCGGGCCCCTAATGAAAAACTGTTTTTT. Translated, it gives CASSIPRAPNEKLFF.

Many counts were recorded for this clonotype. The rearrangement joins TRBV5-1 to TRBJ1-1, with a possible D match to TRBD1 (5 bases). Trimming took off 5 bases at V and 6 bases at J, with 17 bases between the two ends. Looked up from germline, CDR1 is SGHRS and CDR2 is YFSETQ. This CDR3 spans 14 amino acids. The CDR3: CASSLTPAGAEAFF. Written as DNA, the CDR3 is TGCGCCAGCAGTTTAACCCCGGCGGGGGCTGAAGCTTTCTTT.

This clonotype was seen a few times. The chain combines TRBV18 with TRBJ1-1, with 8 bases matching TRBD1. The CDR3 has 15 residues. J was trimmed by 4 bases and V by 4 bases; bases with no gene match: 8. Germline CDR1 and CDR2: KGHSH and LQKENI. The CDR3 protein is CASSQQGARGTEAFF. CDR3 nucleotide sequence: TGTGCCAGCTCACAGCAGGGGGCGCGCGGCACTGAAGCTTTCTTT.

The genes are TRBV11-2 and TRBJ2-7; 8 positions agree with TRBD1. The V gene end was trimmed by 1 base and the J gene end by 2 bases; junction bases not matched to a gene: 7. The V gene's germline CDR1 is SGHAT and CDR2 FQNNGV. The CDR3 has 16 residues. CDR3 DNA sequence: TGTGCCAGCAGCTTAGGGACAGGGCTTAGCGCCTACGAGCAGTACTTC. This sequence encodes CASSLGTGLSAYEQYF.

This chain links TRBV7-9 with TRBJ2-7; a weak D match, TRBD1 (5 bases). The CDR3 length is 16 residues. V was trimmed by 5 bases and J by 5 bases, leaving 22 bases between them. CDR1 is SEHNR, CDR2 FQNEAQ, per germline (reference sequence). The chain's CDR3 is CASSATQGKGIHEQYF. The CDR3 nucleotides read TGTGCCAGCAGCGCCACCCAGGGAAAAGGAATCCACGAGCAGTACTTC.

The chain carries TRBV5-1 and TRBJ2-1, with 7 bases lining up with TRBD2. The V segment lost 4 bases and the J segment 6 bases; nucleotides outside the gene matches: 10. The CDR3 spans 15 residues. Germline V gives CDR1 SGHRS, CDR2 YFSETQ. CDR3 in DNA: TGCGCCAGCAGCCCGAGGGACTACTCTCTCAATGAGCAGTTCTTC. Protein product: CASSPRDYSLNEQFF.

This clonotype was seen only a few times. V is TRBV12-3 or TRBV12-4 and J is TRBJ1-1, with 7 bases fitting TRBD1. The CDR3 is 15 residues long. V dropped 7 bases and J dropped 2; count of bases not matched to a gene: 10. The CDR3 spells CASTPSGTANTEAFF. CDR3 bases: TGTGCCAGCACCCCGTCCGGGACAGCTAACACTGAAGCTTTCTTT.

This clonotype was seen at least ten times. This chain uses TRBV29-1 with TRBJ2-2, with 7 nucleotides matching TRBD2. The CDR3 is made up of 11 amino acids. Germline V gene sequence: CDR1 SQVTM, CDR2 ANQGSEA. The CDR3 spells CLAANTGELFF. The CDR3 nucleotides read TGCCTAGCGGCGAACACCGGGGAGCTGTTTTTT.

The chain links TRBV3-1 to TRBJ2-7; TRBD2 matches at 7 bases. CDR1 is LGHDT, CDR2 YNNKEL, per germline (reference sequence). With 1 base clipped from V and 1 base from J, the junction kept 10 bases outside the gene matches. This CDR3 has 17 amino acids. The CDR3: CASSQGGLGGGSYEQYF. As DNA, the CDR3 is TGTGCCAGCAGCCAAGGAGGACTCGGCGGGGGATCCTACGAGCAGTACTTC.

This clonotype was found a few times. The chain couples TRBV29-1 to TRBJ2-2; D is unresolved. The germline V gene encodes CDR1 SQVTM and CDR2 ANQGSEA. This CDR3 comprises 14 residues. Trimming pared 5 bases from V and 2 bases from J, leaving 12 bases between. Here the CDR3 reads CSVRSKGNTGELFF. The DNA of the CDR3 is TGCAGCGTTCGGTCAAAGGGAAACACCGGGGAGCTGTTTTTT.

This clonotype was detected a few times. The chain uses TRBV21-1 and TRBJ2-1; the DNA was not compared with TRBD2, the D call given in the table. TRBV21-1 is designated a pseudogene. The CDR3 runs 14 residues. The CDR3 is CATVQLAGGREQFF. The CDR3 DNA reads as TGTGCCACCGTCCAACTAGCGGGAGGGCGGGAGCAGTTCTTC.

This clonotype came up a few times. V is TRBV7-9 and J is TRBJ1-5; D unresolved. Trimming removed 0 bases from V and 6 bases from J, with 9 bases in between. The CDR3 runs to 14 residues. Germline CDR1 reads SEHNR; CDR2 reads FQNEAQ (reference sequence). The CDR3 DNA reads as TGTGCCAGCAGCTTAGCGGAGAGGAGTCAGCCCCAGCATTTT. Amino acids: CASSLAERSQPQHF.

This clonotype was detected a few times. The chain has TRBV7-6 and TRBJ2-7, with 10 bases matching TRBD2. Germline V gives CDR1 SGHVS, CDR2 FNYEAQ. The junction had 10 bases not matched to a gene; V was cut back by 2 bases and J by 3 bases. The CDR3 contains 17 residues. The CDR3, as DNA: TGTGCCAGCAGCTTACCTAGCCCTTGGACTAGCGGCTACGAGCAGTACTTC. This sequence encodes CASSLPSPWTSGYEQYF.

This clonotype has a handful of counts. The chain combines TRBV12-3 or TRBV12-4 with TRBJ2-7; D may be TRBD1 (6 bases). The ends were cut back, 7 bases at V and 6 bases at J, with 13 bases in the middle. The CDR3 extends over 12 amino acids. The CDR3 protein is CASTLGGGEQYF. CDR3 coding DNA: TGTGCCAGCACTCTAGGGGGTGGCGAGCAGTACTTC.

The CDR3 reads CSASGRGDEQYF. The CDR3 DNA sequence: TGCAGTGCCTCCGGGAGGGGCGACGAGCAGTACTTC. The V call is TRBV20-1, the J call TRBJ2-7; 8 nucleotides agree with TRBD2. The CDR3 spans 12 residues. CDR1 is DFQATT, CDR2 SNEGSKA, per germline (reference sequence). V lost 6 bases, J lost 5 bases, and 6 bases stayed unmatched.

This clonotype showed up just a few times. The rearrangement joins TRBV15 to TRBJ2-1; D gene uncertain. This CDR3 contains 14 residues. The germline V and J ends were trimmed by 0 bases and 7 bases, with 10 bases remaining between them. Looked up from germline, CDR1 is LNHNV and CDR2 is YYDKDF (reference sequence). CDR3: CATSRDPVSNEQFF. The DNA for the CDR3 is TGTGCCACCAGCAGAGATCCAGTCTCGAATGAGCAGTTCTTC.

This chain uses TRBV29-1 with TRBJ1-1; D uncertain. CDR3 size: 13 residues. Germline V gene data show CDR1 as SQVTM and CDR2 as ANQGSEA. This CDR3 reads CSLRGTVNTEAFF. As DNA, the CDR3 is TGCTCCCTTCGGGGAACCGTGAACACTGAAGCTTTCTTT.

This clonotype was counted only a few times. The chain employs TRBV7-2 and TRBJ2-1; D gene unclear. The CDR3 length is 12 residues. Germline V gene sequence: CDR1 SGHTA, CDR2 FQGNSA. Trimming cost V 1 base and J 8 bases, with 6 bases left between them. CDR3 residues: CASSLDEYEQFF. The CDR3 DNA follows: TGTGCCAGCAGCTTAGATGAGTATGAGCAGTTCTTC.

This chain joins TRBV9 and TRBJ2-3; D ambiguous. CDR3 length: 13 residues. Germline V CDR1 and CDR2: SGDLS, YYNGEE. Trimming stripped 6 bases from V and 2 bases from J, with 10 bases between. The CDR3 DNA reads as TGTGCCAGCAACGTGGATTACACAGATACGCAGTATTTT. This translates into CASNVDYTDTQYF.

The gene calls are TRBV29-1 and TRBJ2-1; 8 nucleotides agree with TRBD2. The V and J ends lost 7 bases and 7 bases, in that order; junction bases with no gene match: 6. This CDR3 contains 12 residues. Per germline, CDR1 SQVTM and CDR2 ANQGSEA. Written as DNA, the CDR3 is TGCAGCGCACCACTAGCGGCAAATGAGCAGTTCTTC. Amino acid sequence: CSAPLAANEQFF.

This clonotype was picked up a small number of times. The CDR3 DNA follows: TGTGCCAGCAGTAGTGCTAGCGGGAGGAAAAAAACCGGGGAGCTGTTTTTT. Protein: CASSSASGRKKTGELFF. The genes are TRBV27 and TRBJ2-2, with TRBD2 matching 11 bases. V lost 5 bases, J lost 5 bases, and 10 bases stayed unmatched. CDR3 size: 17 residues. Germline CDR1 MNHEY, CDR2 SMNVEV (reference sequence).

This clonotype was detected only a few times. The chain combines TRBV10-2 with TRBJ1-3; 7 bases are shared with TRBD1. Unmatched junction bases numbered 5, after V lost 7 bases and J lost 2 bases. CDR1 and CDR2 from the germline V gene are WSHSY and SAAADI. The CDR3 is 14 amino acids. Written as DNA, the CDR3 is TGCGCCAGCACTAACAGGGGAACTGGAAACACCATATATTTT. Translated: CASTNRGTGNTIYF.

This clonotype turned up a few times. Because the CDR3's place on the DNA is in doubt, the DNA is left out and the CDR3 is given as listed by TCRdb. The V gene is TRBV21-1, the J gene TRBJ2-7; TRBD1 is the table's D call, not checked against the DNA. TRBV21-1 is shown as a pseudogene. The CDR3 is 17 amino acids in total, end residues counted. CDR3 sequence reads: CASSKGDVAKGSYEQYF.